A single TCR beta chain is shown here with its context. The data were taken from a study of blood T cell repertoires in COVID-19. Across the whole study: Samples representing acute and convalescent COVID-19 were sourced from the United States, Italy and Spain. T cells, B-cell-depleted T cells, or PBMCs provided the cDNA or gDNA that served as material.

Authors' analysis steps: Amplified reference gene primers provided the basis for estimating nucleated cell counts. Generated by immunoSEQ multiplex PCR, the TCRdb table keeps only in-frame clones and is missing some. That table gives V, J and clone size, and the DNA gave D and trimming. The sample has 200,000 to 300,000 clones, 85% to 90% seen once; the top ten hold about 5.9%. Sequencing input: peripheral blood. The clonotype was recovered from a man in his fifties or sixties with acute or convalescent COVID-19.

For the CDR3, the DNA is TGTGCCATCAGAGGACAGGAATCCATGAACACTGAAGCTTTCTTT. Translating it yields CAIRGQESMNTEAFF. The chain uses TRBV10-3 and TRBJ1-1; 7 nucleotides align to TRBD1. There are 15 residues in the CDR3. Germline V gives CDR1 ENHRY, CDR2 SYGVKD. The junction had 7 bases not matched to a gene; V was cut back by 6 bases and J by 0 bases.